Shown below are 18 T cell receptor beta chains from a single sample sequenced in a study of T cell responses to AZD1222 COVID-19 vaccine. Here immunoSEQ multiplex PCR was the method, and the copy in TCRdb shows in-frame clones only, minus some. The sample carries approximately 170,000 clones, approximately 93% recorded once. The specimen comprised peripheral blood, sampled on day 0 of AZD1222 vaccination. All receptors come from an adult in good health.

The chain combines TRBV6-5 with TRBJ1-1; the match to TRBD1 covers 7 bases. Per germline, CDR1 MNHEY and CDR2 SVGAGI. J lost 3 bases, V lost 8 bases, and 9 bases had no gene match. This CDR3 is 14 amino acids long. In DNA form, the CDR3 reads TGTGCCAGCTCGAGAACAGGGGTTGACACTGAAGCTTTCTTT. Translated: CASSRTGVDTEAFF.

This clone appeared a few times. The chain recombines TRBV6-1 with TRBJ1-1; 7 bases fit TRBD1. With V trimmed by 3 bases and J by 4 bases, 8 bases remained unmatched. The CDR3 is made up of 15 amino acids. Per the germline V gene, CDR1 is MNHNS and CDR2 is SASEGT. The CDR3: CASSEWRQGFTEAFF. In nucleotides, the CDR3 is TGTGCCAGCAGTGAGTGGCGACAGGGCTTCACTGAAGCTTTCTTT.

This sequence joins TRBV2 and TRBJ2-1; D gene unclear. Trimming shortened V by 7 bases and J by 6 bases, and 10 bases separated the two germline ends. The germline V gene encodes CDR1 SNHLY and CDR2 FYNNEI. This CDR3 spans 12 amino acids. The CDR3 sequence: CASTAGRNEQFF. The CDR3 coding sequence is TGTGCCAGCACCGCAGGACGCAATGAGCAGTTCTTC. Filled out from reference TRBV2 and TRBJ2-1, the complete variable domain reads EPEVTQTPSHQVTQMGQEVILRCVPISNHLYFYWYRQILGQKVEFLVSFYNNEISEKSEIFDDQFSVERPDGSNFTLKIRSTKLEDSAMYFCASTAGRNEQFFGPGTRLTVL.

The rearrangement uses TRBV3-1 (or the pseudogene TRBV3-2) and TRBJ1-6; D is uncertain. Trimming cost V 0 bases and J 13 bases, with 19 bases left between them. CDR3 length: 16 residues. The germline V gene has CDR1 LGHDT and CDR2 YNNKEL (reference sequence). The CDR3: CASSQDYRLGLLPLHF. The CDR3 DNA reads TGTGCCAGCAGCCAAGATTATCGTTTGGGCCTCCTGCCCCTCCACTTT.

This clone was seen a single time. The chain combines TRBV12-3 or TRBV12-4 with TRBJ2-3; D may be TRBD1 or TRBD2 (5 bases each). V was shortened by 3 bases and J by 4 bases, with 8 bases between the two germline ends. This CDR3 comprises 13 residues. This chain's CDR3 is CASSLGDADTQYF. The CDR3 nucleotides read TGTGCCAGCAGTTTGGGGGACGCAGATACGCAGTATTTT.

The chain joins TRBV18 to TRBJ1-6; perhaps TRBD1 as D (5 bases). CDR3 length: 17 amino acids. Germline-derived CDR1 and CDR2 are KGHSH and LQKENI. V gave up 6 bases and J gave up 10 bases, with 25 bases separating them. CDR3 loop: CASSANARVSDRSPLHF. In nucleotides, the CDR3 is TGTGCCAGCTCCGCTAACGCCAGGGTTTCGGATAGATCACCCCTCCACTTT.

The chain employs TRBV11-2 and TRBJ1-2, with TRBD1 as a possible D gene (6 bases). The CDR3 loop spans 16 amino acids. Trimming took 3 bases from V and 1 from J, leaving 15 bases between them. Germline CDR1 is SGHAT and CDR2 is FQNNGV. The CDR3 region is CASSLMGQQSNYGYTF. In DNA, the CDR3 is TGTGCCAGCAGCTTGATGGGACAACAGAGTAACTATGGCTACACCTTC.

This clone was picked up one time. The chain recombines TRBV6-5 with TRBJ1-2, with D unclear. V was cut by 7 bases and J by 7 bases, with 10 bases left in between. The CDR3 consists of 11 residues. The germline gives CDR1 MNHEY, CDR2 SVGAGI. As DNA, the CDR3 is TGTGCCAGCATTGTGAACGGTGGCTACACCTTC. This encodes CASIVNGGYTF.

The chain joins TRBV25-1 to TRBJ1-2; the match to TRBD1 covers 7 bases. The CDR3 runs to 11 residues. Germline values: CDR1 MGHDK, CDR2 SYGVNS. The DNA of the CDR3 is TGTGCGGGAAGGGGGCCGGGCGGCTACACCTTC. This translates into CAGRGPGGYTF.

This rearrangement joins TRBV11-2 to TRBJ2-3; maybe TRBD2 (5 bases). The CDR3 sequence is 12 residues long. Trimming pared 0 bases from V and 9 bases from J, leaving 7 bases between. Germline assignment: CDR1 SGHAT and CDR2 FQNNGV. In nucleotides, the CDR3 is TGTGCCAGCAGCTTAGATCGGAGGACGCAGTATTTT. Translated: CASSLDRRTQYF.

This clone showed up just once. The chain employs TRBV27 and TRBJ1-6; D ambiguous. The CDR3 runs to 15 residues. The germline V gene has CDR1 MNHEY and CDR2 SMNVEV (reference sequence). Trimming left V 7 bases short and J 6 bases short, with 16 bases between. In nucleotides, the CDR3 is TGTGCCAGCACACCGGGTCCGGACGGTAATTCACCCCTCCACTTT. It yields the protein CASTPGPDGNSPLHF.

The chain uses TRBV4-1 and TRBJ2-5; D may match TRBD1 or TRBD2 (5 bases each). The germline V gene has CDR1 MGHRA and CDR2 YSYEKL. This CDR3 is built from 17 residues. V lost 4 bases, J lost 2 bases, and 20 bases lay in between. The CDR3: CASSRGPGRGDQETQYF. CDR3 in DNA: TGCGCCAGCAGCCGAGGGCCCGGACGGGGCGATCAAGAGACCCAGTACTTC.

This clone occurred once. V and J are TRBV18 and TRBJ1-2; possible D gene TRBD1, 6 bases. Germline CDR1 KGHSH, CDR2 LQKENI. This CDR3 has 13 residues. The V end lost 4 bases, the J end lost 9 bases, and 15 bases lay between the germline ends. In DNA form, the CDR3 reads TGTGCCAGCTCACTGGGGGACAATAATAGCTACACCTTC. Translated, it gives CASSLGDNNSYTF. Looking up the rest from reference TRBV18 and TRBJ1-2 gives the full variable domain: NAGVMQNPRHLVRRRGQEARLRCSPMKGHSHVYWYRQLPEEGLKFMVYLQKENIIDESGMPKERFSAEFPKEGPSILRIQQVVRGDSAAYFCASSLGDNNSYTFGSGTRLTVV.

This clone was found once. V and J are TRBV18 and TRBJ1-4, with D perhaps TRBD1 (5 bases). This CDR3 has 15 amino acids. V was cut by 1 base and J by 8 bases, with 14 bases left in between. Looked up from germline, CDR1 is KGHSH and CDR2 is LQKENI. CDR3 nucleotide sequence: TGTGCCAGCTCACCACAAGCGGGGGGTGACGAAAAACTGTTTTTT. Translated: CASSPQAGGDEKLFF. The variable domain in full, completed from reference TRBV18 and TRBJ1-4, reads NAGVMQNPRHLVRRRGQEARLRCSPMKGHSHVYWYRQLPEEGLKFMVYLQKENIIDESGMPKERFSAEFPKEGPSILRIQQVVRGDSAAYFCASSPQAGGDEKLFFGSGTQLSVL.

This rearrangement joins TRBV29-1 to TRBJ2-1; D might be TRBD1 or TRBD2, each matching 5 bases. The V gene's germline CDR1 is SQVTM and CDR2 ANQGSEA. The CDR3 loop spans 12 amino acids. Trimming cost V 7 bases and J 4 bases, with 11 bases left between them. CDR3 coding DNA: TGCAGCGGGTGGGGGAGATACAATGAGCAGTTCTTC. Translating it yields CSGWGRYNEQFF.

The chain combines TRBV5-6 with TRBJ2-5, with D perhaps TRBD2 (5 bases). The CDR3 is made up of 15 amino acids. With 1 base removed from V and 5 bases from J, the gap between germline ends came to 15 bases. The V gene's germline CDR1 is SGHDT and CDR2 YYEEEE. The CDR3 nucleotides are TGTGCCAGCAGCTTGCGATGGAGCGGTGGGGAGACCCAGTACTTC. This translates into CASSLRWSGGETQYF.

The chain joins TRBV19 to TRBJ2-3; TRBD1 might be the D (5 bases). This CDR3 spans 13 amino acids. Between the trimmed V and J ends, which lost 10 bases and 2 bases, there was a span of 13 bases. Germline lookup yields CDR1 LNHDA and CDR2 SQIVND (reference sequence). The CDR3 is CATLTGDTDTQYF. The CDR3 DNA reads as TGTGCCACTCTAACAGGCGACACAGATACGCAGTATTTT.

This chain connects TRBV4-1 to TRBJ2-5, with 9 positions matching TRBD2. The CDR3 has 15 amino acids. Germline V gene data show CDR1 as MGHRA and CDR2 as YSYEKL. V lost 4 bases, J lost 7 bases, and 10 bases stayed unmatched. CDR3 nucleotides: TGCGCCAGCAGCCGGACCACCCGACTAGCGGCGACCCAGTACTTC. It yields the protein CASSRTTRLAATQYF.